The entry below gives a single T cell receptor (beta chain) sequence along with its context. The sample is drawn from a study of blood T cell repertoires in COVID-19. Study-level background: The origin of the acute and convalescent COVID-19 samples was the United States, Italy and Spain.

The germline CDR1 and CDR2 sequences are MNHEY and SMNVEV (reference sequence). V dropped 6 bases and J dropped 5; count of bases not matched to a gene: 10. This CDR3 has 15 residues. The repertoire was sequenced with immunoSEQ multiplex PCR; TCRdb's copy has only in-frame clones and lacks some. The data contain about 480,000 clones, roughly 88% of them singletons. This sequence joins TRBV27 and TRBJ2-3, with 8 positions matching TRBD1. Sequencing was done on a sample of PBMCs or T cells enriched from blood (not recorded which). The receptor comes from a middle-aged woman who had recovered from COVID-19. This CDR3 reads CASSPDRVRGDTQYF. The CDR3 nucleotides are TGTGCCAGCAGCCCGGACAGGGTGCGGGGAGATACGCAGTATTTT.